This entry lists 15 T cell receptor beta chains sequenced from one sample in a study of cytomegalovirus exposure and HLA in healthy donors. The primer mix had 60 Vbeta and 13 Jbeta primers. TCRdb's table, derived via immunoSEQ multiplex PCR, lists solely in-frame clones and lacks some. Across some 150,000 clones, the top ten clones capture 2.2% of the sample. The sequencing sample was made of PBMCs. The receptors were sampled from a young woman in good health and CMV-seronegative.

The chain has TRBV6-6 and TRBJ2-7; 8 bases fit TRBD2. This CDR3 has 15 residues. Germline trimming cut 2 bases from V and 3 bases from J; bases unmatched to any gene: 6. In germline, CDR1 is MNHNY, CDR2 SVGAGI (reference sequence). CDR3 nucleotide sequence: TGTGCCAGCAGTTACGTAGTAGCGGGGAGCTACGAGCAGTACGTC. This gives the protein CASSYVVAGSYEQYV.

The rearrangement joins TRBV7-3 to TRBJ2-1, with TRBD1 matching 8 bases. Germline loops: CDR1 SGHTA, CDR2 FQGTGA. CDR3 size: 14 residues. After removal of 4 bases from V and 7 bases from J, the junction contained 6 bases not matched to a gene. The DNA for the CDR3 is TGTGCCAGCAGCTCCGGACAGGGTGGGAATGAGCAGTTCTTC. This sequence encodes CASSSGQGGNEQFF.

V is TRBV10-2 and J is TRBJ1-1, with D perhaps TRBD1 (6 bases). Trimming took off 3 bases at V and 5 bases at J, with 13 bases between the two ends. CDR1 and CDR2 (germline): WSHSY, SAAADI. The CDR3 is made up of 14 amino acids. This CDR3 reads CASSDQARGTEAFF. The CDR3 nucleotides read TGCGCCAGCAGTGACCAGGCTAGGGGGACTGAAGCTTTCTTT.

This chain connects TRBV11-2 to TRBJ2-5; 11 positions agree with TRBD2. V shed 5 bases and J 4 bases; nucleotides not matched to a gene: 3. Germline-derived CDR1 and CDR2 are SGHAT and FQNNGV. This CDR3 has 14 amino acids. The DNA for the CDR3 is TGTGCCAGCAGCAGTAGCGGGAGGGGAGAGACCCAGTACTTC. It codes for CASSSSGRGETQYF. Using reference TRBV11-2 and TRBJ2-5 for the parts outside the CDR3, the full variable domain is EAGVAQSPRYKIIEKRQSVAFWCNPISGHATLYWYQQILGQGPKLLIQFQNNGVVDDSQLPKDRFSAERLKGVDSTLKIQPAKLEDSAVYLCASSSSGRGETQYFGPGTRLLVL.

The CDR3 sequence: CASSYSNEQFF. The CDR3, as DNA: TGTGCCAGCAGCTATAGCAATGAGCAGTTCTTC. The chain joins TRBV5-4 to TRBJ2-1; D is undetermined. The CDR3 is 11 amino acids. Trimming pared 3 bases from V and 6 bases from J, leaving 4 bases between. The germline V gene encodes CDR1 SGHNT and CDR2 YYREEE (reference sequence).

The V gene is TRBV2, the J gene TRBJ1-2, with D possibly matching TRBD1 (6 bases). The germline gives CDR1 SNHLY, CDR2 FYNNEI. V lost 6 bases and J 5 bases, leaving 28 bases between the germline ends. This CDR3 spans 18 amino acids. CDR3 nucleotide sequence: TGTGCCAGCAGCGCAATGACAGGAACGTCACCTTCTGGGTATGGCTACACCTTC. It is translated as CASSAMTGTSPSGYGYTF.

This CDR3 is CASSGDRGLALHF. The CDR3 nucleotides read TGTGCCAGCAGTGGGGACAGGGGTTTGGCCCTCCACTTT. The rearrangement links TRBV2 to TRBJ1-6, with 10 bases that match TRBD1. There are 13 residues in the CDR3. Germline CDR1 is SNHLY and CDR2 is FYNNEI. V lost 4 bases and J lost 14; bases outside the gene matches: 5.

With regard to this clone: The identical CDR3 is also encoded by other nucleotide sequences in the sample. V is TRBV19 and J is TRBJ2-7; TRBD1 is a possible D gene (5 bases). Germline CDR1 is LNHDA and CDR2 is SQIVND (reference sequence). CDR3 length equals 14 residues. Trimming took 5 bases from V and 2 from J, leaving 13 bases between them. The CDR3 loop reads CASSLRQGTYEQYF. CDR3 bases: TGTGCCAGTAGTTTAAGGCAGGGAACCTACGAGCAGTACTTC. Looking up the rest from reference TRBV19 and TRBJ2-7 gives the full variable domain: DGGITQSPKYLFRKEGQNVTLSCEQNLNHDAMYWYRQDPGQGLRLIYYSQIVNDFQKGDIAEGYSVSREKKESFPLTVTSAQKNPTAFYLCASSLRQGTYEQYFGPGTRLTVT.

The rearrangement uses TRBV7-2 and TRBJ1-2, with 7 bases aligning to TRBD1. The CDR3 runs 13 residues. CDR1 is SGHTA, CDR2 FQGNSA, per germline. J gave up 5 bases and V 5 bases, and 5 bases lay outside the gene matches. The CDR3 sequence: CASSDTGVYGYTF. The CDR3 coding sequence is TGTGCCAGCAGCGACACAGGGGTTTATGGCTACACCTTC.

This sequence joins TRBV18 and TRBJ1-1; tentative D call: TRBD1 (5 bases). CDR1 and CDR2 from the germline V gene are KGHSH and LQKENI. V lost 3 bases, J lost 5 bases, and 19 bases lay in between. The CDR3 runs to 16 residues. The CDR3 DNA is TGTGCCAGCTCACCGGAGTTGGGGGGGAGGTCGACTGAAGCTTTCTTT. Protein sequence: CASSPELGGRSTEAFF.

The chain recombines TRBV7-9 with TRBJ2-7; possible D gene TRBD1, 6 bases. Germline CDR1 is SEHNR and CDR2 is FQNEAQ (reference sequence). V was shortened by 1 base and J by 2 bases, with 21 bases between the two germline ends. This CDR3 region has 18 residues. This CDR3 reads CASSLEGVPPGRTYEQYF. In DNA form, the CDR3 reads TGTGCCAGCAGCTTAGAGGGGGTGCCGCCAGGGCGAACCTACGAGCAGTACTTC.

The chain has TRBV2 and TRBJ1-1, with D possibly being TRBD1 (5 bases). Germline V gene lookup returns CDR1 SNHLY and CDR2 FYNNEI. V gave up 6 bases and J gave up 0 bases, with 8 bases separating them. The CDR3 is 13 amino acids. CDR3 sequence (DNA): TGTGCCAGCAGACAGGAGATGAACACTGAAGCTTTCTTT. It translates to CASRQEMNTEAFF.

V usage is TRBV27 and J usage is TRBJ2-1, with D possibly matching TRBD1 (6 bases). Looked up from germline, CDR1 is MNHEY and CDR2 is SMNVEV (reference sequence). This CDR3 has 14 residues. Trimming removed 5 bases from V and 12 bases from J, with 20 bases in between. The CDR3 spells CASSLGVGTPGQFF. CDR3 coding DNA: TGTGCCAGCAGTCTGGGGGTAGGGACACCGGGGCAGTTCTTC.

The chain carries TRBV10-3 and TRBJ2-3, with 14 bases identical to TRBD2. Looked up from germline, CDR1 is ENHRY and CDR2 is SYGVKD. The V gene end was trimmed by 2 bases and the J gene end by 4 bases; junction bases not matched to a gene: 11. This CDR3 region has 19 residues. In DNA form, the CDR3 reads TGTGCCATCAGTGAGCCAACCGGGACTAGCGGGAGCTTGGCAGATACGCAGTATTTT. It encodes CAISEPTGTSGSLADTQYF.

This chain joins TRBV11-2 and TRBJ2-6, with 15 bases aligning to TRBD2. The CDR3 spans 19 residues. The trim removed 4 bases at V and 2 bases at J, leaving 6 bases unmatched. The V gene's germline CDR1 is SGHAT and CDR2 FQNNGV. CDR3 sequence reads: CASSSEGTSGRTGANVLTF. The CDR3 DNA sequence: TGTGCCAGCAGCTCCGAGGGGACTAGCGGGAGGACTGGGGCCAACGTCCTGACTTTC.